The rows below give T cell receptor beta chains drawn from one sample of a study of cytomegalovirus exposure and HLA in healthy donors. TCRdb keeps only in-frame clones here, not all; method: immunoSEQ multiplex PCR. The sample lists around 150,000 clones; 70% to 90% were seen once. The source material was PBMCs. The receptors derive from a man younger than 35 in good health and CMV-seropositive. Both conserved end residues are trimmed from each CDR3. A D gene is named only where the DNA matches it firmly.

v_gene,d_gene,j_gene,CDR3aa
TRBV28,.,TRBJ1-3,ASSERTGFGGNTIY
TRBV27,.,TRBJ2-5,ASSIRWGGAQETQY
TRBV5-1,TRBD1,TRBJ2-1,ASSLSTGTGLDNEQF
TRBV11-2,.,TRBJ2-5,ASSNSVQETQY
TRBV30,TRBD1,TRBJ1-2,AWSRDRTNYGYT
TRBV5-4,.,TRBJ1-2,ASSAGTLNYGYT
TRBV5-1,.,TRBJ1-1,ASSLDSLTEAF
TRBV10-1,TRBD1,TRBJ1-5,ATKGTGGNQPQH
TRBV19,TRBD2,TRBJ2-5,ASSILAGEETQY
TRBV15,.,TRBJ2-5,ATISSDATQY
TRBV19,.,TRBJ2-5,ASSLGLTRTETQY
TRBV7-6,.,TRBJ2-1,ASSAAPAYEQF
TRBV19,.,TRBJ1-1,ASTFRGRVGTEAF
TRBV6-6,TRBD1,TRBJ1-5,ASSYGTVDQPQH